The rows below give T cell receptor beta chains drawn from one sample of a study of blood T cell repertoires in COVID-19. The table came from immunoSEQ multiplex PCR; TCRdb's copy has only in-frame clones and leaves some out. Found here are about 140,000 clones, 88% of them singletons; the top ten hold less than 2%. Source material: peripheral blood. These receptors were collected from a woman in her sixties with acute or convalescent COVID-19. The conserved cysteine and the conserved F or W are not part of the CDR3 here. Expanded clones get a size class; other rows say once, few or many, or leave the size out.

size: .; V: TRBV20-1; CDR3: SASDRASGDYNEQF
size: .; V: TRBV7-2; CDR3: ASSFTFGGYYGYT
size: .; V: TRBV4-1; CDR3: ASSQDLNRGRNTIY
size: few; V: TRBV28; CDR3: ASTAIARDRGRDYGYT
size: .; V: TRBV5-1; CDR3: ASSLQDRDSHNEQF
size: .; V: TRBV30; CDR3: AWSGAFSYEQY
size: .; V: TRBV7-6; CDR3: ASSNAGTLNSYEQY
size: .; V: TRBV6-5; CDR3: ASSTRTGLTLH
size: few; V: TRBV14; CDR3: ASSQDAGYTEAF
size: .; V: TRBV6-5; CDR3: ASMRDRPYGYT
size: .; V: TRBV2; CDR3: ASSERGRQSSGNTIY
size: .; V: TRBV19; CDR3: ASASDTEAF
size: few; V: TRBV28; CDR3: ASSQIGGDHQPQH
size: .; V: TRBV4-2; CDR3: ASSREGVSTEAF
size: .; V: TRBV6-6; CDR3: ASSLTGHDQPQH
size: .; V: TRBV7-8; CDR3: ASSLAQRGFTDTQY
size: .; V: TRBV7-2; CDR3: ASSLVGGPTEAF
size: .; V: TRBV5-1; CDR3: ASSPRTGTNTEAF
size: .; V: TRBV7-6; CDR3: ASSLTSGQGMYEQF
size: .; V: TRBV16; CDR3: ASSPGQGWYGYT
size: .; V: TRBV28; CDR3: ASRPDRGSDSPLH
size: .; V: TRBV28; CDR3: ASSLSVAGANVLT
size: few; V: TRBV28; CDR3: ASSMDSLNEKLF
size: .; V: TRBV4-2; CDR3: ASSPGTGGQPQH
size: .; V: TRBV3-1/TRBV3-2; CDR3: ASSHPTSGGTDTQY
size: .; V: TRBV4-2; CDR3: ASSQGGQTSNTEAF